Following are 21 T cell receptor beta chains from one sample sequenced in a study of cytomegalovirus exposure and HLA in healthy donors (dated by TCRdb to the late 2010s). Receptor libraries were prepared by the immunoSEQ multiplex PCR assay. A mixture of 60 forward primers for TCR Vbeta segments and 13 reverse primers for TCR Jbeta segments was used in the multiplex PCR. As stored in TCRdb, this immuneACCESS dataset retains in-frame rearrangements with V and J assigned. A fraction of the clones does not appear; measured against another copy, unresolved V genes explain less than half of the discrepancy, and the remainder lacks a known reason. Counted in this sample were 160,000 or so clones; 76% of them appeared once. Jointly, the top ten make up approximately 1.4% of the sample. The sequenced material came from PBMCs. These receptors were collected from a man in his sixties in good health and CMV-seronegative.

V is TRBV28 and J is TRBJ2-1; TRBD2 matches 7 bases. This CDR3 contains 15 residues. Germline CDR1 MDHEN, CDR2 SYDVKM. V lost 6 bases, J lost 9 bases, and 14 bases stayed unmatched. CDR3 sequence (DNA): TGTGCCAGCAGCAACACTTGGGAGCGGGAAGCTGAGCAGTTCTTC. It codes for CASSNTWEREAEQFF. Full variable domain (rest looked up from reference TRBV28 and TRBJ2-1): DVKVTQSSRYLVKRTGEKVFLECVQDMDHENMFWYRQDPGLGLRLIYFSYDVKMKEKGDIPEGYSVSREKKERFSLILESASTNQTSMYLCASSNTWEREAEQFFGPGTRLTVL.

This sequence joins TRBV2 and TRBJ1-5; D is possibly TRBD1 (6 bases). From germline, CDR1 is SNHLY and CDR2 FYNNEI. The CDR3 is 13 residues long. The V gene lost 4 bases and the J gene lost 5 bases, with 9 bases spanning the gap. The CDR3 DNA reads as TGTGCCAGCAGTGGACAGGTATATCAGCCCCAGCATTTT. This encodes CASSGQVYQPQHF. The variable domain in full, completed from reference TRBV2 and TRBJ1-5, reads EPEVTQTPSHQVTQMGQEVILRCVPISNHLYFYWYRQILGQKVEFLVSFYNNEISEKSEIFDDQFSVERPDGSNFTLKIRSTKLEDSAMYFCASSGQVYQPQHFGDGTRLSIL.

The rearrangement links TRBV19 to TRBJ2-2; 7 bases align to TRBD1. Losses at the gene ends were 5 bases for V and 9 bases for J; bases not matched to a gene: 12. CDR1 is LNHDA and CDR2 is SQIVND in the germline V gene (reference sequence). The CDR3 sequence is 15 residues long. The CDR3 bases are TGTGCCAGTAGTCTACTAACAGGGGTGAAAAGGGAGCTGTTTTTT. It yields the protein CASSLLTGVKRELFF.

The rearrangement joins TRBV30 to TRBJ1-4; D perhaps matches TRBD1 (5 bases). CDR1 and CDR2 from the germline V gene are GTSNPN and SVGIG (reference sequence). V dropped 5 bases and J dropped 8 bases, with 21 bases sitting between them. This CDR3 has 15 residues. The CDR3 reads CAWSTGTYLSEKLFF. CDR3 in DNA: TGTGCCTGGTCGACCGGGACTTATTTATCAGAAAAACTGTTTTTT.

The V call is TRBV6-1, the J call TRBJ1-2; D is ambiguous. V gave up 6 bases and J gave up 7 bases, with 18 bases separating them. CDR1 MNHNS and CDR2 SASEGT come from the germline V gene. CDR3 length equals 14 residues. The CDR3 sequence: CASSPTGHSAGYTF. The CDR3 DNA reads as TGTGCCAGCAGCCCCACGGGTCACTCCGCTGGCTACACCTTC.

The chain combines TRBV5-6 with TRBJ1-1, with D uncertain. V lost 2 bases and J lost 2, with 4 bases in between. Germline values: CDR1 SGHDT, CDR2 YYEEEE. The CDR3 spans 12 residues. CDR3 in amino acids: CASSFINTEAFF. As DNA, the CDR3 is TGTGCCAGCAGCTTCATCAACACTGAAGCTTTCTTT.

The V call is TRBV13, the J call TRBJ2-3; 14 bases align to TRBD2. Germline V gene sequence: CDR1 PRHDT, CDR2 FYEKMQ (reference sequence). V was pared by 5 bases and J by 3 bases, with 13 bases of the junction left unmatched. This CDR3 is 19 amino acids long. CDR3 DNA sequence: TGTGCCAGCAGCCAAAGGGGACTAGCGGGGGCCGTTGGGACAGATACGCAGTATTTT. Translation gives CASSQRGLAGAVGTDTQYF.

The CDR3 sequence is CAISGMGDEQFF. The DNA for the CDR3 is TGTGCCATCAGTGGGATGGGCGATGAGCAGTTCTTC. The chain links TRBV10-3 to TRBJ2-1; no clear D gene. The germline V gene encodes CDR1 ENHRY and CDR2 SYGVKD. V was trimmed by 4 bases and J by 8 bases, leaving 9 bases between them. The length of the CDR3 is 12 residues.

The rearrangement links TRBV4-1 to TRBJ1-4; tentatively, D is TRBD1 (6 bases). V lost 3 bases and J lost 4, with 12 bases in between. Germline V gene lookup returns CDR1 MGHRA and CDR2 YSYEKL. The CDR3 spans 15 residues. The CDR3 DNA reads as TGCGCCAGCAGCCAGGGGGGGGCGAATAATGAAAAACTGTTTTTT. Translating gives CASSQGGANNEKLFF.

The V gene is TRBV7-2, the J gene TRBJ1-2; 9 bases map to TRBD1. The trim removed 5 bases at V and 5 bases at J, leaving 12 bases unmatched. The CDR3 runs 16 residues. The germline V gene has CDR1 SGHTA and CDR2 FQGNSA. CDR3 DNA sequence: TGTGCCAGCAGCCCTATGAACCCGGGACAGGGATATGGCTACACCTTC. This encodes CASSPMNPGQGYGYTF.

The rearrangement uses TRBV10-1 and TRBJ2-1, with 9 bases that match TRBD1. V was pared by 10 bases and J by 5 bases, with 6 bases of the junction left unmatched. This CDR3 is built from 13 residues. Germline CDR1 reads WNHNN; CDR2 reads SYGVQD (reference sequence). In DNA form, the CDR3 reads TGCGCCATTCCGGGACAGGGCAACAATGAGCAGTTCTTC. Protein sequence: CAIPGQGNNEQFF.

The chain couples TRBV5-1 to TRBJ1-2, with D possibly being TRBD1 (6 bases). With 0 bases removed from V and 4 bases from J, the gap between germline ends came to 13 bases. From germline, CDR1 is SGHRS and CDR2 YFSETQ. The CDR3 is 15 amino acids. CDR3 in DNA: TGCGCCAGCAGCTTGGCCACAGGGAAGGGCTATGGCTACACCTTC. Amino acid sequence: CASSLATGKGYGYTF.

A single count supports this clone. The chain employs TRBV5-4 and TRBJ2-1, with 7 bases fitting TRBD2. CDR1 and CDR2 (germline): SGHNT, YYREEE (reference sequence). The CDR3 consists of 16 residues. Trimming removed 0 bases from V and 6 bases from J; junction bases left unmatched: 9. CDR3 amino acids: CASSLDLRGNSNEQFF. For the CDR3, the DNA is TGTGCCAGCAGCTTGGATCTGCGGGGGAACAGCAATGAGCAGTTCTTC.

This rearrangement joins TRBV7-2 to TRBJ2-4, with 8 bases matching TRBD1. CDR1 is SGHTA, CDR2 FQGNSA, per germline. V lost 4 bases, J lost 3 bases, and 2 bases stayed unmatched. This CDR3 is 14 amino acids long. CDR3: CASSSQGDKNIQYF. CDR3 DNA: TGTGCCAGCAGCTCACAGGGGGACAAAAACATTCAGTACTTC.

The rearrangement uses TRBV30 and TRBJ1-2; D remains unclear. The CDR3 has 15 amino acids. V was pared by 1 base and J by 0 bases, with 12 bases between. CDR1 is GTSNPN and CDR2 is SVGIG in the germline V gene (reference sequence). CDR3 sequence: CAWSASARANYGYTF. CDR3 DNA sequence: TGTGCCTGGAGTGCTTCAGCGAGAGCTAACTATGGCTACACCTTC.

The CDR3 nucleotides read TGTGCCAGCAGTTCCCAAAGCGGGAGGGTCACAGATACGCAGTATTTT. As protein: CASSSQSGRVTDTQYF. The chain recombines TRBV27 with TRBJ2-3; 10 bases line up with TRBD2. In germline, CDR1 is MNHEY, CDR2 SMNVEV (reference sequence). Losses at the gene ends were 4 bases for V and 2 bases for J; bases not matched to a gene: 6. The CDR3 extends over 16 amino acids.

V gene TRBV30 combines with J gene TRBJ1-2; D gene unclear. V shed 2 bases and J shed 0 bases, with 7 bases lying between them. Germline assignment: CDR1 GTSNPN and CDR2 SVGIG (reference sequence). CDR3 length equals 13 residues. CDR3 sequence (DNA): TGTGCCTGGAGTCCACAGTCTAACTATGGCTACACCTTC. Encoded protein: CAWSPQSNYGYTF.

This clone has only a few counts. The chain joins TRBV4-3 to TRBJ1-2, with D possibly matching TRBD1 (6 bases). Per the germline V gene, CDR1 is LGHNA and CDR2 is YSLEER. Trimming removed 4 bases from V and 0 bases from J, with 15 bases in between. The CDR3 sequence is 16 residues long. The CDR3 region has the DNA TGCGCCAGCAGCCCTAGGACAGTAGTAGCTAACTATGGCTACACCTTC. The encoded protein is CASSPRTVVANYGYTF.

This clone was found a few times. CDR3 DNA sequence: TGCGCCAGCACGCTAGCGGGAGGGCCCTACGAGCAGTACTTC. Translation gives CASTLAGGPYEQYF. The chain recombines TRBV23-1 with TRBJ2-7; 12 bases match TRBD2. TRBV23-1 is reported as an ORF; its role is uncertain. The junction had 3 bases not matched to a gene; V was cut back by 7 bases and J by 2 bases. This CDR3 is built from 14 residues.

V is TRBV10-1 and J is TRBJ2-7; D may be TRBD2 (5 bases). Trimming took off 6 bases at V and 5 bases at J, with 14 bases between the two ends. This CDR3 spans 13 amino acids. Germline CDR1 WNHNN, CDR2 SYGVQD (reference sequence). CDR3 in amino acids: CASSPGNPDEQYF. CDR3 nucleotides: TGCGCCAGCAGCCCGGGAAATCCCGACGAGCAGTACTTC.

The chain recombines TRBV7-2 with TRBJ1-2; the D gene is possibly TRBD1 (5 bases). There are 15 residues in the CDR3. Germline values: CDR1 SGHTA, CDR2 FQGNSA. V gave up 1 base and J gave up 4 bases, with 13 bases separating them. CDR3 loop: CASSLVVREVYGYTF. The CDR3 nucleotides are TGTGCCAGCAGCTTAGTTGTCAGGGAGGTCTATGGCTACACCTTC.